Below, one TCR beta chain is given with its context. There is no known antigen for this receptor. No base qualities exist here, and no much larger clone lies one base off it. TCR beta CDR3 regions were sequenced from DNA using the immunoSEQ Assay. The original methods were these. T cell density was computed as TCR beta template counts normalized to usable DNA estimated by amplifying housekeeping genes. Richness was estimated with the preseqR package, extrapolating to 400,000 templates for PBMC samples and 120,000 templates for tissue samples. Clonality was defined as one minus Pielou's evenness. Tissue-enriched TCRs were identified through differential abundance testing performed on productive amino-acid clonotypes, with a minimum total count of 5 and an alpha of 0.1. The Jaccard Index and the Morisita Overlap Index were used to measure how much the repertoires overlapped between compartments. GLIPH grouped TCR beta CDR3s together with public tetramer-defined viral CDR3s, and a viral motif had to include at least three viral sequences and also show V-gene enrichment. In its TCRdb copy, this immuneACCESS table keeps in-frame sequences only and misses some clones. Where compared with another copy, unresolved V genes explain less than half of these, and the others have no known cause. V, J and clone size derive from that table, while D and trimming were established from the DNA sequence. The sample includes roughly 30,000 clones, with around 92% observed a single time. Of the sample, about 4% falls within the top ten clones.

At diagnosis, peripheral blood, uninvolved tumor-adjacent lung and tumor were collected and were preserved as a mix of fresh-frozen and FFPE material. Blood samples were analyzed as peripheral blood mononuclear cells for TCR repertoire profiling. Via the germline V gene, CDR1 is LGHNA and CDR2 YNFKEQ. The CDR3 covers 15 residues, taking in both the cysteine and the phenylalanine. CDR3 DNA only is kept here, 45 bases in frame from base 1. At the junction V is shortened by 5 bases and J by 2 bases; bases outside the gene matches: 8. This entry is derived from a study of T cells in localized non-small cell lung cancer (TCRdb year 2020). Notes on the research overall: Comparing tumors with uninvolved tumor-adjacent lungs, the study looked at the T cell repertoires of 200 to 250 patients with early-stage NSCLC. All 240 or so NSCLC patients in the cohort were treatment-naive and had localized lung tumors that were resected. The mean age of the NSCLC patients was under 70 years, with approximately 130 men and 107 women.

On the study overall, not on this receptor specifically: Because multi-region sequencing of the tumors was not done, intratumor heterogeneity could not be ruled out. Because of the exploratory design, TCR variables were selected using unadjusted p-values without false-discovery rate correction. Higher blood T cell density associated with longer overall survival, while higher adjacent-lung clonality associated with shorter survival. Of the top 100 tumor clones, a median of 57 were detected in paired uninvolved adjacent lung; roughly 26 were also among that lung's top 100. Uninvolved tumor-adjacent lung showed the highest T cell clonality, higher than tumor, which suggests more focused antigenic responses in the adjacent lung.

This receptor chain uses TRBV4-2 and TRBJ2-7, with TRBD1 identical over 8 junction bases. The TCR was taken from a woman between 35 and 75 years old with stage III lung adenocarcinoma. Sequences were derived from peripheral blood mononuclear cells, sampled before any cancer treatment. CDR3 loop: CASSVRDRPPYEQYF. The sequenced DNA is TGTGCCAGCAGCGTCCGGGACAGGCCTCCCTACGAGCAGTACTTC.